A selection of T cell receptor beta chains follows, all from one sample in a study of T cell repertoires in cytomegalovirus infection. Each CDR3 protein is one row after TCRdb ran MiXCR on the reads. The sample gives 700,000 to 900,000 distinct CDR3 sequences, roughly 29% of which show up once; over 10% is in the top ten. Their antigens are not known. Sequencing used cultured CD8+ T cells from PBMCs, obtained from culture after CMV antigen stimulation. All receptors derive from a human donor in good health (CMV status not recorded). Some clones in this sample may be carry-over from other donors' samples. The CDR3 runs from the conserved cysteine through the conserved F or W. The D gene is left open where the match is weak. Clone size appears in some rows only: once, few, many, or a class for an expanded clone.

V,D,size,J,DNA,CDR3
TRBV12-5,TRBD1,.,TRBJ2-7,TGTGCTAGTGGTTTGCCCCGTTATGTGACAGGGGAAACCTACGAGCAGTACTTC,CASGLPRYVTGETYEQYF
TRBV7-6,.,.,TRBJ1-4,TGTGCCAGCAGCAGAACTCCGCGAGGGGACGAAAAACTGTTTTTT,CASSRTPRGDEKLFF
TRBV11-2,.,few,TRBJ1-6,TGTGCCAGCAGCTCTAATCCCCCGGGGACCTGGGATTCACCCCTCCACTTT,CASSSNPPGTWDSPLHF
TRBV7-9,.,few,TRBJ1-2,TGTGCCAGCAGCCAAAGCGAAGGCTATGGCTACACCTTC,CASSQSEGYGYTF
TRBV7-2,.,many,TRBJ2-5,TGTGCCAGCAGCTTACTGGGGCGTGAAGAGACCCAGTACTTC,CASSLLGREETQYF
TRBV7-6,TRBD2,.,TRBJ2-1,TGTGCCAGCAGCCAATTTCCGGGGACTAGCGGGGCCCCCCGAGGAAATGAGCAGTTCTTC,CASSQFPGTSGAPRGNEQFF
TRBV7-9,TRBD2,.,TRBJ2-1,TGTGCCAGCAGCTTCCCCGGACTAGCGGGGACCCATGAGCAGTTCTTC,CASSFPGLAGTHEQFF
TRBV11-3,.,few,TRBJ2-3,TGTGCCAGCAGCTCGCCAATCCCAGATACGCAGTATTTT,CASSSPIPDTQYF
TRBV7-8,TRBD1,many,TRBJ1-6,TGTGCCAGCAGCTCAACCTGGCCATCGGACAGGGCTGGGGATTCACCCCTCCACTTT,CASSSTWPSDRAGDSPLHF
TRBV2,.,few,TRBJ1-3,TGTGCCAGCAGTAGGAGACTCGAAAACACCATATATTTT,CASSRRLENTIYF
TRBV7-2,.,.,TRBJ1-2,TGTGCCAGCAGCTTACTCCGGGCCACTGGCTACACCTTC,CASSLLRATGYTF
TRBV9,TRBD1,.,TRBJ1-2,TGTGCCAGCAGCGCCAACCGGGACAGCTCGACTTTGGGGTATGGCTACACCTTC,CASSANRDSSTLGYGYTF
TRBV10-2,.,.,TRBJ1-2,TGCGCCAGCAGTCCCGGAAGGCTGGGGGGCTACACCTTC,CASSPGRLGGYTF
TRBV12-3/TRBV12-4,.,few,TRBJ2-5,TGTGCCAGCACTGCAACCCCGTACCAAGAGACCCAGTACTTC,CASTATPYQETQYF
TRBV27,TRBD1,many,TRBJ2-1,TGTGCCAGCAGCTTAGGACAGGGGGCATATGAGCAGTTCTTC,CASSLGQGAYEQFF
TRBV11-3,TRBD2,.,TRBJ2-1,TGTGCCAGCAGCTTGAGTAGCGGGGGGGTCCATGAGCAGTTCTTC,CASSLSSGGVHEQFF
TRBV7-2,.,many,TRBJ1-1,TGTGCCAGCAGCTTCCGTTTTGGTGAAGCTTTCTTT,CASSFRFGEAFF
TRBV6-5,.,.,TRBJ2-7,TGTGCCAGCAGTTACAGAGGATCCTACGAGCAGTACTTC,CASSYRGSYEQYF
TRBV6-5,.,many,TRBJ2-2,TGTGCCAGCAGTTACAGACAGAACACCGGGGAGCTGTTTTTT,CASSYRQNTGELFF
TRBV11-1,.,.,TRBJ1-1,TGTGCCAGCAGCTTACTAGATTGGGACACTGAAGCTTTCTTT,CASSLLDWDTEAFF
TRBV12-3/TRBV12-4,TRBD1,few,TRBJ1-6,TGTGCCAGCAGGGAAGGACAGGGGTCCTATAATTCACCCCTCCACTTT,CASREGQGSYNSPLHF
TRBV7-6,.,many,TRBJ2-1,TGTGCCAGCAGCTTATACGCAGGGGAGAGCGATGAGCAGTTCTTC,CASSLYAGESDEQFF
TRBV7-2,.,many,TRBJ2-1,TGTGCCAGCAGCCGAAACCCCCAGGGGGGTTACAATGAGCAGTTCTTC,CASSRNPQGGYNEQFF
TRBV2,TRBD1,few,TRBJ2-5,TGTGCCAGCAGTGAAGCTTGGGACAGGCAACAAGAGACCCAGTACTTC,CASSEAWDRQQETQYF
TRBV7-8,.,.,TRBJ1-1,TGTGCCAGCAGCATCGATACAGGCTACACTGAAGCTTTCTTT,CASSIDTGYTEAFF
TRBV12-3/TRBV12-4,TRBD1,.,TRBJ2-1,TGTGCCAGCAATCTACCGGGACAGGGGGTCCGCAATGAGCAGTTCTTC,CASNLPGQGVRNEQFF
TRBV7-6,.,few,TRBJ1-4,TGTGCCAGCAGCCGTACATCTAATGAAAAACTGTTTTTT,CASSRTSNEKLFF
TRBV4-1,TRBD2,.,TRBJ2-7,TGCGCCAGCAGCCTAAGGGGAGGGGAGGCCTACGAGCAGTACTTC,CASSLRGGEAYEQYF
TRBV27,.,.,TRBJ1-2,TGTGCCAGTGTGGGCGACTTCAACTATGGCTACACCTTC,CASVGDFNYGYTF
TRBV7-6,.,.,TRBJ2-7,TGTGCCAGCAGCTTCCGGGCGGGGAACGAGCAGTACTTC,CASSFRAGNEQYF
TRBV27,TRBD1,few,TRBJ1-6,TGTGCCAGCAGGACAGGGGGGGTGAATTCACCCCTCCACTTT,CASRTGGVNSPLHF
TRBV28,TRBD2,.,TRBJ2-1,TGTGCCAGCAGTTTAGGGCGGGGGGTTTTCAATGAGCAGTTCTTC,CASSLGRGVFNEQFF
TRBV2,.,few,TRBJ1-1,TGTGCCAGCAAGGCGGGACTCGACTCTTACACTGAAGCTTTCTTT,CASKAGLDSYTEAFF
TRBV27,TRBD2,.,TRBJ2-1,TGTGCCAGCAGTCTCCAGGGTTGGGGGGGAGGGAATGAGCAGTTCTTC,CASSLQGWGGGNEQFF
TRBV27,.,few,TRBJ2-7,TGTGCCAGCAGTGAGCGGAACGAGCAGTACTTC,CASSERNEQYF
TRBV7-2,TRBD2,.,TRBJ2-2,TGTGCCAGCAGCTATGGGAGGGCTGCGAACACCGGGGAGCTGTTTTTT,CASSYGRAANTGELFF
TRBV4-1,.,many,TRBJ1-2,TGCGCCAGCAGCCAAGGAGGGATGGATGGCTACACCTTC,CASSQGGMDGYTF
TRBV19,.,.,TRBJ2-2,TGTGCCAGTAGTATCTGGGGCTACACCGGGGAGCTGTTTTTT,CASSIWGYTGELFF
TRBV19,.,many,TRBJ1-1,TGTGCCAGTACCTCGAACACTGAAGCTTTCTTT,CASTSNTEAFF
TRBV4-1,.,few,TRBJ2-5,TGCGCCAGCAGCCAAAGCAGCTTAGCTGGGATTCAAGAGACCCAGTACTTC,CASSQSSLAGIQETQYF
TRBV12-3/TRBV12-4,.,many,TRBJ1-2,TGTGCCAGCAGTTTCAGCAGGTCTAACTATGGCTACACCTTC,CASSFSRSNYGYTF
TRBV6-2/TRBV6-3,.,.,TRBJ2-7,TGTGCCAGCAGTTACGGGAGTCACGTAACCTACGAGCAGTACTTC,CASSYGSHVTYEQYF
TRBV13,TRBD1,few,TRBJ1-1,TGTGCCAGCAGCCTGAGGGGGCAAGTCACTGAAGCTTTCTTT,CASSLRGQVTEAFF
TRBV4-1,.,.,TRBJ2-7,TGCGCCAGCAGCCAAGACCCGGACTCCTACGAGCAGTACTTC,CASSQDPDSYEQYF
TRBV28,TRBD1,.,TRBJ2-5,TGTGCCAGCAGTGCCCGGGACAGCCCTTTTGAGACCCAGTACTTC,CASSARDSPFETQYF
TRBV4-1,.,few,TRBJ1-2,TGCGCCAGCAGCCAGGGCCTCTCGGACTATGGCTACACCTTC,CASSQGLSDYGYTF
TRBV7-9,TRBD2,few,TRBJ2-7,TGTGCCAGCAGCTTCACTAGCGGGGAGTACGAGCAGTACTTC,CASSFTSGEYEQYF
TRBV7-9,.,few,TRBJ1-2,TGTGCCAGCAGCCCCTCTACACGGGTAAATGGCTACACCTTC,CASSPSTRVNGYTF
TRBV10-3,TRBD2,.,TRBJ2-3,TGTGCCATTCTGACTAGCGGGGGGACCCGGGATACGCAGTATTTT,CAILTSGGTRDTQYF